The 20 T cell receptor beta chains below were found in one sample sequenced in a study of T cell clonotyping in hematopoietic cell transplantation. Clones were read by immunoSEQ multiplex PCR, and TCRdb kept only the in-frame ones, dropping some. The data show about 69,000 clones, 96% seen once. Time point here: recipient sample about 28 days before transplant, after cytoreduction. The sample consisted of peripheral blood mononuclear cells, taken before stem cell transplant. These receptors were collected from a woman between 50 and 59 years old with acute myeloid leukemia. Some clones in this sample may be carry-over from other donors' samples.

This clone has just one count. The J gene is TRBJ1-1, the V gene TRBV11-3, with TRBD1 as a possible D gene (5 bases). The germline V gene encodes CDR1 SGHNT and CDR2 YENEEA. The CDR3 has 14 residues. Trimming cost V 4 bases and J 3 bases, with 12 bases left between them. DNA of the CDR3: TGTGCCAGCAGCTCCGGGGGTTCCCACACTGAAGCTTTCTTT. It specifies CASSSGGSHTEAFF. Combining the CDR3 with reference TRBV11-3 and TRBJ1-1 gives the whole variable domain EAGVVQSPRYKIIEKKQPVAFWCNPISGHNTLYWYLQNLGQGPELLIRYENEEAVDDSQLPKDRFSAERLKGVDSTLKIQPAELGDSAVYLCASSSGGSHTEAFFGQGTRLTVV.

The V and J genes are TRBV28 and TRBJ1-5; D is unresolved. The CDR3 runs 14 residues. Germline V CDR1 and CDR2: MDHEN, SYDVKM. Trimming cost V 5 bases and J 7 bases, with 15 bases left between them. The CDR3 spells CASSRPQRGQPQHF. The CDR3 region has the DNA TGTGCCAGCAGTCGCCCTCAAAGAGGGCAGCCCCAGCATTTT.

V gene TRBV19 combines with J gene TRBJ2-2, with D unresolved. Germline assignment: CDR1 LNHDA and CDR2 SQIVND (reference sequence). The CDR3 runs to 14 residues. With 10 bases removed from V and 1 base from J, the gap between germline ends came to 13 bases. CDR3: CATLGRENTGELFF. CDR3 sequence (DNA): TGTGCCACGCTGGGCCGTGAGAACACCGGGGAGCTGTTTTTT.

This sequence joins TRBV5-1 and TRBJ2-3; tentatively, D is TRBD2 (5 bases). Trimming removed 3 bases from V and 3 bases from J, with 20 bases in between. Germline CDR1 SGHRS, CDR2 YFSETQ. This CDR3 region has 17 residues. The CDR3 DNA is TGCGCCAGCAGCTACCAAACCCCCGCGGGTGGGACAGATACGCAGTATTTT. Translating gives CASSYQTPAGGTDTQYF. Combining the CDR3 with reference TRBV5-1 and TRBJ2-3 gives the whole variable domain KAGVTQTPRYLIKTRGQQVTLSCSPISGHRSVSWYQQTPGQGLQFLFEYFSETQRNKGNFPGRFSGRQFSNSRSEMNVSTLELGDSALYLCASSYQTPAGGTDTQYFGPGTRLTVL.

The chain joins TRBV30 to TRBJ2-3, with 12 bases identical to TRBD2. Germline loops: CDR1 GTSNPN, CDR2 SVGIG (reference sequence). Trimming removed 5 bases from V and 2 bases from J; junction bases left unmatched: 5. The length of the CDR3 is 15 residues. The DNA for the CDR3 is TGTGCCTGGGCTAGCGGGGGGGTCCACACAGATACGCAGTATTTT. The encoded protein is CAWASGGVHTDTQYF.

A single count supports this clone. The chain combines TRBV4-1 with TRBJ2-7; 7 bases are shared with TRBD2. This CDR3 is built from 16 residues. Germline CDR1 and CDR2: MGHRA and YSYEKL. Trimming cost V 1 base and J 3 bases; bases outside gene matches: 9. CDR3 nucleotides: TGCGCCAGCAGCCAAGGATTACGCGGGAGAAGCTACGAGCAGTACTTC. This encodes CASSQGLRGRSYEQYF.

This chain uses TRBV2 with TRBJ1-1; weak D call: TRBD1 (6 bases). V was cut by 2 bases and J by 6 bases, with 13 bases left in between. CDR3 length: 14 residues. Germline V gene data show CDR1 as SNHLY and CDR2 as FYNNEI. The CDR3 reads CASSERQEGAEAFF. CDR3 coding DNA: TGTGCCAGCAGTGAAAGACAGGAGGGGGCTGAAGCTTTCTTT. The full variable domain, rest sourced from reference TRBV2 and TRBJ1-1, is EPEVTQTPSHQVTQMGQEVILRCVPISNHLYFYWYRQILGQKVEFLVSFYNNEISEKSEIFDDQFSVERPDGSNFTLKIRSTKLEDSAMYFCASSERQEGAEAFFGQGTRLTVV.

This chain uses TRBV29-1 with TRBJ2-7; D remains unclear. In germline, CDR1 is SQVTM, CDR2 ANQGSEA. Trimming stripped 5 bases from V and 3 bases from J, with 8 bases between. The CDR3 spans 11 residues. CDR3 loop: CSVWNLYEQYF. The CDR3 region has the DNA TGCAGCGTTTGGAACCTCTACGAGCAGTACTTC.

A single count supports this clone. This chain connects TRBV25-1 to TRBJ2-7; no definite D call. Germline values: CDR1 MGHDK, CDR2 SYGVNS. The CDR3 is made up of 15 amino acids. Trimming left V 2 bases short and J 0 bases short, with 11 bases between. CDR3 nucleotide sequence: TGTGCCAGCAGTGAAGGGCCAGATCTCTCCTACGAGCAGTACTTC. It is translated as CASSEGPDLSYEQYF.

V is TRBV2 and J is TRBJ1-3; 9 nucleotides line up with TRBD1. Germline V gene sequence: CDR1 SNHLY, CDR2 FYNNEI. The CDR3 has 15 amino acids. J gave up 4 bases and V 6 bases, and 7 bases lay outside the gene matches. In nucleotides, the CDR3 is TGTGCCAGCAGCGGGGACAGGGTGTTCGGAAACACCATATATTTT. It translates to CASSGDRVFGNTIYF.

This chain's CDR3 is CASSRKWGGPYEQYF. The CDR3 nucleotides are TGTGCCAGCAGCCGGAAATGGGGGGGCCCCTACGAGCAGTACTTC. The chain recombines TRBV6-5 with TRBJ2-7, with D maybe TRBD2 (7 bases). V dropped 6 bases and J dropped 2 bases, with 17 bases sitting between them. There are 15 residues in the CDR3. CDR1 and CDR2 (germline): MNHEY, SVGAGI.

CDR3 protein: CAWMGGNYEQYF. The CDR3 nucleotides are TGTGCCTGGATGGGAGGCAACTACGAGCAGTACTTC. V and J are TRBV30 and TRBJ2-7; weak D call: TRBD2 (6 bases). The CDR3 contains 12 residues. The germline CDR1 and CDR2 sequences are GTSNPN and SVGIG (reference sequence). The V end was cut by 4 bases, the J end by 3 bases, with 10 bases between.

The CDR3 sequence is CASSRRQDGYTF. The CDR3 DNA follows: TGTGCCAGTAGTAGGAGACAGGATGGCTACACCTTC. V gene TRBV19 combines with J gene TRBJ1-2, with D possibly TRBD1 on 6 matching bases. The V end lost 4 bases, the J end lost 6 bases, and 9 bases lay between the germline ends. Germline CDR1 and CDR2: LNHDA and SQIVND (reference sequence). The CDR3 sequence is 12 residues long.

V gene TRBV2 combines with J gene TRBJ1-2; D is perhaps TRBD1 (5 bases). The CDR3 loop spans 13 amino acids. The V end lost 1 base, the J end lost 4 bases, and 7 bases lay between the germline ends. Germline V lookup: CDR1 SNHLY, CDR2 FYNNEI. The CDR3 region has the DNA TGTGCCAGCAGTGAAGAGGGACCCTATGGCTACACCTTC. Its translation is CASSEEGPYGYTF.

The chain carries TRBV30 and TRBJ1-1; D uncertain. This CDR3 comprises 13 residues. V lost 1 base to trimming and J lost 3 bases, with 9 bases between them. Germline CDR1 is GTSNPN and CDR2 is SVGIG (reference sequence). CDR3 sequence reads: CAWSASEYTEAFF. In DNA, the CDR3 is TGTGCCTGGAGTGCCTCCGAGTACACTGAAGCTTTCTTT.

V usage is TRBV18 and J usage is TRBJ1-3; maybe TRBD1 (6 bases). This CDR3 is 15 amino acids long. V was pared by 4 bases and J by 4 bases, with 14 bases between. Germline V CDR1 and CDR2: KGHSH, LQKENI. DNA of the CDR3: TGTGCCAGCTCACAAAAAGGACAGCCCGGAAACACCATATATTTT. This codes for CASSQKGQPGNTIYF. Combining the CDR3 with reference TRBV18 and TRBJ1-3 gives the whole variable domain NAGVMQNPRHLVRRRGQEARLRCSPMKGHSHVYWYRQLPEEGLKFMVYLQKENIIDESGMPKERFSAEFPKEGPSILRIQQVVRGDSAAYFCASSQKGQPGNTIYFGEGSWLTVV.

V gene TRBV2 combines with J gene TRBJ2-3; D is possibly TRBD2 (7 bases). The ends were cut back, 8 bases at V and 4 bases at J, with 16 bases in the middle. Germline CDR1 and CDR2: SNHLY and FYNNEI. The CDR3 extends over 14 amino acids. This CDR3 reads CASLNRGAADTQYF. Here the CDR3 DNA reads TGTGCCAGCCTTAATCGGGGGGCAGCAGATACGCAGTATTTT.

The chain joins TRBV5-1 to TRBJ1-1; the D is unclear. CDR1 and CDR2 from the germline V gene are SGHRS and YFSETQ. Trimming cost V 3 bases and J 8 bases, with 11 bases left between them. The CDR3 loop spans 12 amino acids. The CDR3 protein is CASSYQTGEAFF. The CDR3 nucleotides read TGCGCCAGCAGCTACCAGACGGGCGAAGCTTTCTTT.

The rearrangement joins TRBV27 to TRBJ2-7; 9 bases align to TRBD2. The V and J ends lost 4 bases and 5 bases, in that order; junction bases with no gene match: 9. The CDR3 has 15 residues. CDR1 MNHEY and CDR2 SMNVEV come from the germline V gene (reference sequence). CDR3 coding DNA: TGTGCCAGCAGTTCCGGGGAGGCGGGGGGGAACGAGCAGTACTTC. This encodes CASSSGEAGGNEQYF.

The V call is TRBV30, the J call TRBJ1-5; 10 nucleotides align to TRBD1. This CDR3 is 14 amino acids long. V trimming: 0 bases; J trimming: 7 bases; junction bases outside the gene matches: 3. Germline assignment: CDR1 GTSNPN and CDR2 SVGIG (reference sequence). The CDR3 nucleotides are TGTGCCTGGAGTGTAGGGACAGGGGAACAGCCCCAGCATTTT. Translated, it gives CAWSVGTGEQPQHF.